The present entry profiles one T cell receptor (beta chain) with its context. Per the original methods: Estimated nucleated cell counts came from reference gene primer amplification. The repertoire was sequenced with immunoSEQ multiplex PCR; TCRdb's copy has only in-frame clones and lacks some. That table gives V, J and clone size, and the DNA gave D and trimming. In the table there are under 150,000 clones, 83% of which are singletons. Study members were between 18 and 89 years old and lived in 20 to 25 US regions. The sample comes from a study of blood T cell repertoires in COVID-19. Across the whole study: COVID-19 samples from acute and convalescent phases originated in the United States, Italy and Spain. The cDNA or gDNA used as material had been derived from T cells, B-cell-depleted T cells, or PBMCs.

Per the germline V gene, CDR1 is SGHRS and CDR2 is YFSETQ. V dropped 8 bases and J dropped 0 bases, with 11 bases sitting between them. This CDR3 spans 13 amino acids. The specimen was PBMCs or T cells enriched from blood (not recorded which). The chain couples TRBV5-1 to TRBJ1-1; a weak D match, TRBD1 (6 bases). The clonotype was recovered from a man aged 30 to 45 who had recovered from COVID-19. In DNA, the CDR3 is TGCGCCAGTAAGGACAGCGTGAACACTGAAGCTTTCTTT. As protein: CASKDSVNTEAFF.